This T cell receptor (beta chain) was identified in a study of blood T cell repertoires in COVID-19. V was clipped by 0 bases and J by 3 bases, with 5 bases between them. Per the germline V gene, CDR1 is MNHEY and CDR2 is SVGAGI. This CDR3 has 14 residues. In the original analysis: Counts of nucleated cells, estimated from reference gene primer amplification, were obtained. Using immunoSEQ multiplex PCR, the repertoire was profiled, and TCRdb retains in-frame clones only, with some absent. That table is the source of V, J and clone size, and D and trimming were worked out from the DNA. The sample shows hundreds of thousands of clones, 86% of them seen only once. During active infection, Seattle patients enrolled and were then monitored through disease.

This TCR was recovered from a woman aged 55-70 years with COVID-19, enrolled during active disease. The material sequenced was peripheral blood. This chain uses TRBV6-5 with TRBJ1-4; weak D call: TRBD1 (5 bases). This chain's CDR3 is CASSYSTANEKLFF. In nucleotides, the CDR3 is TGTGCCAGCAGTTACTCGACAGCTAATGAAAAACTGTTTTTT.